The rows below give T cell receptor beta chains drawn from one sample of a study of human T cells and chemical hapten exposure. In TCRdb, the RACE reads were re-called with MiXCR into one record per CDR3 protein. The sample records some 380,000 distinct CDR3 sequences, more than 4.5% being singletons. This material consisted of whole blood, taken in connection with sensitization to the hapten diphenylcyclopropenone (DPC). The source of these receptors is a woman aged 50 to 60 with alopecia areata. Some clones in this sample may be carry-over from other donors' samples. Both conserved end residues are part of each CDR3. The order of the fields is D gene, V gene, CDR3 length, clone size, J gene, CDR3 DNA, CDR3 protein. The D gene is left open where the match is weak. Part of the rows lack a size; the others show once, few, many or a class for expanded clones.

-	TRBV30	16	few	TRBJ1-1	TGTGCCTGGAGTGTACGAAATGAGGGGAAAGACACTGAAGCTTTCTTT	CAWSVRNEGKDTEAFF
-	TRBV28	14	many	TRBJ2-7	TGTGCCAGCAGTTTTGGAGGGGTCCGGGACGAGCAGTACTTC	CASSFGGVRDEQYF
TRBD1	TRBV5-4	14	many	TRBJ1-2	TGTGCCAGCAAAATACAGGGGGCGCCTCAGGGCTACACCTTC	CASKIQGAPQGYTF
-	TRBV7-8	15	many	TRBJ2-3	TGTGCCAGCAGCTTAACATTACGAGGGGGAGATACGCAGTATTTT	CASSLTLRGGDTQYF
TRBD1	TRBV11-2	15	many	TRBJ2-5	TGTGCCAGCAGCTTAGGCAGACAGGGGGTCGAGACCCAGTACTTC	CASSLGRQGVETQYF
-	TRBV29-1	11	many	TRBJ1-1	TGCAGCGTTGTGACCGGGGCTGAAGCTTTCTTT	CSVVTGAEAFF
-	TRBV7-2	14	-	TRBJ2-1	TGTGCCAGCAGCTCCCCAGGGGGGCTCGATGAGCAGTTCTTC	CASSSPGGLDEQFF
TRBD1	TRBV28	15	many	TRBJ1-2	TGTGCCAGCAGTTTAGGGACAGGGTTTCGATATGGCTACACCTTC	CASSLGTGFRYGYTF
TRBD1	TRBV7-8	17	many	TRBJ2-3	TGTGCCAGCAGCGAGGGGACAGGGAGAATGGGCACAGATACGCAGTATTTT	CASSEGTGRMGTDTQYF
-	TRBV5-1	14	many	TRBJ1-1	-	CASSFGPGPSEAFF
-	TRBV6-5	16	-	TRBJ2-2	TGTGCCAGCAGCAGAGACGAACAAACTAACACCGGGGAGCTGTTTTTT	CASSRDEQTNTGELFF
-	TRBV9	13	-	TRBJ2-3	TGTGCCAGCACCGTGGGTTTGGAAGATACGCAGTATTTT	CASTVGLEDTQYF
TRBD2	TRBV7-8	19	-	TRBJ2-2	TGTGCCAGCAGCATTCGGGGGACTAGCGGATCTGCGAACACCGGGGAGCTGTTTTTT	CASSIRGTSGSANTGELFF
-	TRBV18	16	many	TRBJ1-1	TGTGCCAGCTCACTAGAACCGGGACATATGAACACTGAAGCTTTCTTT	CASSLEPGHMNTEAFF
-	TRBV28	12	-	TRBJ2-2	TGTGCCAGCATAGGGGTCGCCGGGGAGCTGTTTTTT	CASIGVAGELFF
-	TRBV4-2	15	many	TRBJ2-7	TGTGCCAGCAGCCCGACTGGGACCCCGCGTCTCGAGCAGTACTTC	CASSPTGTPRLEQYF
TRBD2	TRBV2	17	few	TRBJ2-1	TGTGCCAGCAGTGAAAAACTAGCGGGAGGGCTCTACAATGAGCAGTTCTTC	CASSEKLAGGLYNEQFF
-	TRBV7-9	12	few	TRBJ1-2	TGTGCCAGCAGCTTAAGTGTAAGCGGCTACACCTTC	CASSLSVSGYTF
-	TRBV18	13	many	TRBJ1-5	TGTGCCAGCTCACCTTATCAAAATCAGCCCCAGCATTTT	CASSPYQNQPQHF
-	TRBV5-1	15	few	TRBJ2-5	TGCGCCAGCAGCTTTACCCCCGGACTACAAGAGACCCAGTACTTC	CASSFTPGLQETQYF
TRBD2	TRBV11-3	16	many	TRBJ2-2	TGTGCCAGCAGCCAGACGGGGACTAGCGGGCCCGGGGAGCTGTTTTTT	CASSQTGTSGPGELFF
-	TRBV15	15	many	TRBJ2-7	TGTGCCACCAGCGAGTACCGGGGCCCGTTCGACGAGCAGTACTTC	CATSEYRGPFDEQYF
TRBD2	TRBV28	16	many	TRBJ2-3	TGCGCCAGCAGCTCAGGACTAGCGGGATCCACAGATACGCAGTATTTT	CASSSGLAGSTDTQYF
-	TRBV4-1	16	many	TRBJ1-1	TGCGCCAGCAGCCAAGATAGGGCCAGCCGGCGGGCTGAAGCTTTCTTT	CASSQDRASRRAEAFF
-	TRBV7-3	13	few	TRBJ2-7	TGTGCCAGCAGCTCCGCCGGGGGTTACGAGCAGTACTTC	CASSSAGGYEQYF
TRBD2	TRBV7-7	14	many	TRBJ2-2	TGTGCCAGCAGCCGCGGGGGGGCCACCGGGGAGCTGTTTTTT	CASSRGGATGELFF
-	TRBV13	19	many	TRBJ1-2	TGTGCCAGCAGCTCCCAGTCCCTCGGTCTGGCACAGGGATTCGGTGGCTACACCTTC	CASSSQSLGLAQGFGGYTF
TRBD1	TRBV18	17	-	TRBJ2-3	TGTGCCAGCTCACCGCAATTACTTACAGGGGTTAGCGATACGCAGTATTTT	CASSPQLLTGVSDTQYF
TRBD2	TRBV7-2	16	many	TRBJ2-3	TGTGCCAGCAGCTCGAACGGACTAGCGCTAACAGATACGCAGTATTTT	CASSSNGLALTDTQYF
TRBD2	TRBV15	19	many	TRBJ2-1	TGTGCCACCAGCAGACCCTCGAAGAGCGGGAGAGAAAACATGAATGAGCAGTTCTTC	CATSRPSKSGRENMNEQFF
TRBD1	TRBV10-3	12	few	TRBJ2-7	TGTGCCGCGGGACAGGGGTCCTACGAGCAGTACTTC	CAAGQGSYEQYF
-	TRBV6-5	16	-	TRBJ2-5	TGTGCCAGCAGCTCGTTGGGGGCGGGGACTCAAGAGACCCAGTACTTC	CASSSLGAGTQETQYF
-	TRBV2	14	-	TRBJ2-1	TGTGCCAGCAGGGCCGAGGCGGGATCCGATGAGCAGTTCTTC	CASRAEAGSDEQFF
-	TRBV27	13	-	TRBJ2-1	TGTGCCAGCAGTTTGAAACGAAACAATGAGCAGTTCTTC	CASSLKRNNEQFF
TRBD1	TRBV4-3	17	few	TRBJ1-1	TGCGCCAGCAGCCAAGAACCAGGGGGCAGGGGTAACACTGAAGCTTTCTTT	CASSQEPGGRGNTEAFF
TRBD2	TRBV6-5	14	many	TRBJ2-3	TGTGCCAGCAGCCGAAGCGGGGCCCAAAATACGCAGTATTTT	CASSRSGAQNTQYF
-	TRBV7-2	15	-	TRBJ2-3	TGTGCCAGCAGCTTTTTCCCCCGGACCACAGATACGCAGTATTTT	CASSFFPRTTDTQYF
-	TRBV20-1	14	few	TRBJ2-3	TGCAGTGCTAGACGGAGCCACGACGCAGATACGCAGTATTTT	CSARRSHDADTQYF
-	TRBV6-5	14	many	TRBJ1-4	TGTGCCAGCAGTTACCTCCAGCGAGGGGAAAAACTGTTTTTT	CASSYLQRGEKLFF
-	TRBV21-1	19	many	TRBJ2-3	TGTGCCAGCAGCAAAAGGAAAGGTCATAGCGGGAGGGCCGCAGATACGCAGTATTTT	CASSKRKGHSGRAADTQYF
-	TRBV3-1	14	many	TRBJ1-1	TGTGCCAGCGCCGGGAATGAGGTTGCCCACGAAGCTTTCTTT	CASAGNEVAHEAFF
-	TRBV18	15	-	TRBJ1-5	TGTGCCAGCTCCCAGGAAGCGGGCAGCAATCAGCCCCAGCATTTT	CASSQEAGSNQPQHF
-	TRBV4-1	15	many	TRBJ2-2	TGCGCCAGCAGCCACTACACGGGGATTGGCGGGGAGCTGTTTTTT	CASSHYTGIGGELFF
-	TRBV29-1	13	many	TRBJ1-2	TGCAGCGCAGATGGGACAAGGGATTTCGACTACACCTTC	CSADGTRDFDYTF